This T cell receptor (beta chain) was sequenced for a study of OX40 agonist ivuxolimab in advanced cancers. Across the whole study: Of mixed ages from about 23 to 85 and averaging about 60 years, the group was roughly 85% male.

The CDR3 is made up of 16 amino acids. Germline V gene data show CDR1 as SGHDT and CDR2 as YYEEEE. Trimming took 0 bases from V and 4 from J, leaving 17 bases between them. TCRdb keeps only in-frame clones here, not all; method: immunoSEQ multiplex PCR. The sample shows 73,000 or so clones, about 92% of them seen only once. The material sequenced was CD4+ or CD8+ T cells sorted from blood, taken in a trial of the OX40 agonist ivuxolimab. This TCR derives from an adult with an advanced solid tumor such as melanoma, head and neck, liver or kidney cancer. The chain has TRBV5-6 and TRBJ2-7; a possible D gene is TRBD1 (5 bases). CDR3 bases: TGTGCCAGCAGCTTGGATCCCAGGGCGGCGGTATACGAGCAGTACTTC. Protein product: CASSLDPRAAVYEQYF.